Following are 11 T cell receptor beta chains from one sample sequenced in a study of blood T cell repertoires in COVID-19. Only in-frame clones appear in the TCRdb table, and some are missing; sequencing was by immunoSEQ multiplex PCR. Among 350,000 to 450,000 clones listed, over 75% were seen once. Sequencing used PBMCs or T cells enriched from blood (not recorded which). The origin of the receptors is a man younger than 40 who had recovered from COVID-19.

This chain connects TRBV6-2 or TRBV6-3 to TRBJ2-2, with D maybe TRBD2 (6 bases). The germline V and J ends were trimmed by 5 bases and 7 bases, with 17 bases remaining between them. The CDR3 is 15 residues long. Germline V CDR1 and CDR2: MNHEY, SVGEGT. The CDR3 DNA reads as TGTGCCAGCAGTAGGGCCGGGACTGGCCTCGGGGAGCTGTTTTTT. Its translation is CASSRAGTGLGELFF.

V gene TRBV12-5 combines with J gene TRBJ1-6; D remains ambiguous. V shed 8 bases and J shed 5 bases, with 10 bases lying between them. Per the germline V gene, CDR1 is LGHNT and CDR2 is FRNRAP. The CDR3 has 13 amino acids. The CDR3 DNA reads TGTGCTAGTAGCGGGCAGAATAATTCACCCCTCCACTTT. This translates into CASSGQNNSPLHF.

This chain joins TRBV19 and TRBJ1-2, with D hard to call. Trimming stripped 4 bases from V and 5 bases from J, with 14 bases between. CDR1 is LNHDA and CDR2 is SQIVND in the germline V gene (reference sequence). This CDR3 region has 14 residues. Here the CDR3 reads CASSNLGDGYGYTF. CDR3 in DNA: TGTGCCAGTAGTAACCTCGGAGACGGGTATGGCTACACCTTC.

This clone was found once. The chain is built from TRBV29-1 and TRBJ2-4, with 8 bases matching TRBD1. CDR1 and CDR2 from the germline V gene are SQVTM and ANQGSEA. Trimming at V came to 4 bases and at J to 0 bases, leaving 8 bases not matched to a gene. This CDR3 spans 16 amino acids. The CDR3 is CSVVGQATLAKNIQYF. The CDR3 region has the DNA TGCAGCGTTGTGGGACAGGCGACATTAGCCAAAAACATTCAGTACTTC.

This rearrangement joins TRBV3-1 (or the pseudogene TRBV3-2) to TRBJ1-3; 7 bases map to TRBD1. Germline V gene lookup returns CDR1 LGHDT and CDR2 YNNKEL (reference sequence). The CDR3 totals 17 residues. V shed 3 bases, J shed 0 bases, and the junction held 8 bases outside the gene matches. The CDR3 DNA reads TGTGCCAGCAGCCAGGGAGGACAGGCATACTCTGGAAACACCATATATTTT. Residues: CASSQGGQAYSGNTIYF.

This CDR3 is CASSPTGIQPQHF. CDR3 coding DNA: TGTGCCAGCTCACCTACAGGGATCCAGCCCCAGCATTTT. The genes are TRBV18 and TRBJ1-5; possibly TRBD1 for D (6 bases). The V gene lost 3 bases and the J gene lost 7 bases, with 10 bases spanning the gap. The germline V gene has CDR1 KGHSH and CDR2 LQKENI. The CDR3 contains 13 residues.

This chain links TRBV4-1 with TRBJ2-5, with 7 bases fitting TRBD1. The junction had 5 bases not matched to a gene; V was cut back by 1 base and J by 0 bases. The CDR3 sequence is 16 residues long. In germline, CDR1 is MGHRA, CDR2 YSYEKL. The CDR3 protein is CASSQGWGQNQETQYF. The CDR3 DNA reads TGCGCCAGCAGCCAAGGCTGGGGACAGAACCAAGAGACCCAGTACTTC.

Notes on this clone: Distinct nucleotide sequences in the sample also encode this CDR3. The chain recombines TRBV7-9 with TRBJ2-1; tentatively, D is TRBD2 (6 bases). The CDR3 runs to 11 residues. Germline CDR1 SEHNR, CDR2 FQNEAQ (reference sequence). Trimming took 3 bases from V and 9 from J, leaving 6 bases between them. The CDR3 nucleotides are TGTGCCAGCAGCTTTAGCGGTGAGCAGTTCTTC. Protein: CASSFSGEQFF.

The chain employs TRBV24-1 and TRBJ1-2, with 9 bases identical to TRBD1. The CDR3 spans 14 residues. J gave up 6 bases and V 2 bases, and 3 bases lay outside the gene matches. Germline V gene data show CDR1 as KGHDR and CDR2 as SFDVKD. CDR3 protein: CATSDWTGVDGYTF. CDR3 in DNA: TGTGCCACCAGTGATTGGACAGGGGTCGATGGCTACACCTTC.

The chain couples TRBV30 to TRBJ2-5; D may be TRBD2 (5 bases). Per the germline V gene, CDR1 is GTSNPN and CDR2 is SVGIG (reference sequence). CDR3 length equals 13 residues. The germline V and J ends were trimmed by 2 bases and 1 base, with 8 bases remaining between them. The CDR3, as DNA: TGTGCCTGGAGTTTTGGGAGCCAAGAGACCCAGTACTTC. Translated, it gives CAWSFGSQETQYF.

Here the CDR3 reads CASSYSEGLAGSNYNEQFF. As DNA, the CDR3 is TGTGCCAGCAGTTACTCAGAGGGACTAGCGGGGAGTAACTACAATGAGCAGTTCTTC. V is TRBV6-2 or TRBV6-3 and J is TRBJ2-1, with 13 bases that match TRBD2. Trimming removed 0 bases from V and 3 bases from J; junction bases left unmatched: 8. The V gene's germline CDR1 is MNHEY and CDR2 SVGEGT. This CDR3 region has 19 residues.